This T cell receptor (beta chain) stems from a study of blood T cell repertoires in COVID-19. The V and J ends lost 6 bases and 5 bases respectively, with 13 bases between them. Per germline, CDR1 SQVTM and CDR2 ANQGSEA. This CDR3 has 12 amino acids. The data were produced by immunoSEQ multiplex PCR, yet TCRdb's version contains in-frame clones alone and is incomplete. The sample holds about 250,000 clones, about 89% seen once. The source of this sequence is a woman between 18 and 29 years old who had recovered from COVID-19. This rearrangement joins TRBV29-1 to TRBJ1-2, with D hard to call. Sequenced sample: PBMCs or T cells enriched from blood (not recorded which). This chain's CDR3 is CSVLGETYGYTF. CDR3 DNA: TGCAGCGTCCTCGGAGAAACTTATGGCTACACCTTC.